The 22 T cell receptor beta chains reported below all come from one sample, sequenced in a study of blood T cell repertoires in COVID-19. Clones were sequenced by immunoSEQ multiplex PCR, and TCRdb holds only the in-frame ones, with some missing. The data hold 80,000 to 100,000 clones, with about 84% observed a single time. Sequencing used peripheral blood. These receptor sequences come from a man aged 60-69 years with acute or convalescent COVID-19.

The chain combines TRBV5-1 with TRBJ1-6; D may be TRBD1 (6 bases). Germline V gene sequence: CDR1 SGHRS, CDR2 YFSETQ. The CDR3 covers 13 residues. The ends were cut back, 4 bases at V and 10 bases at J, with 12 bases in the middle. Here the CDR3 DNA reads TGCGCCAGCAGCAACAGGGAGGGATCACCCCTCCACTTT. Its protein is CASSNREGSPLHF.

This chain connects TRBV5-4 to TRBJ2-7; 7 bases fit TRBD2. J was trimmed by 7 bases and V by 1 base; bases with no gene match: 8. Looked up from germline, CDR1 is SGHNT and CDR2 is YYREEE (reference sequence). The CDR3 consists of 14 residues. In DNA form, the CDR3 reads TGTGCCAGCAGCTTGTTTGCGGGAGTGGGGGAGCAGTACTTC. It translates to CASSLFAGVGEQYF.

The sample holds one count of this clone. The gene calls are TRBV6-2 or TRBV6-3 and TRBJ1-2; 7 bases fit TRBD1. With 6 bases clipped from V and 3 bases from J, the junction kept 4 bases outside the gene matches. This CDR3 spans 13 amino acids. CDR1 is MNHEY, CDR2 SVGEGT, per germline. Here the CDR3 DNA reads TGTGCCAGCAGCCTCGGACAGGACTATGGCTACACCTTC. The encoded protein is CASSLGQDYGYTF.

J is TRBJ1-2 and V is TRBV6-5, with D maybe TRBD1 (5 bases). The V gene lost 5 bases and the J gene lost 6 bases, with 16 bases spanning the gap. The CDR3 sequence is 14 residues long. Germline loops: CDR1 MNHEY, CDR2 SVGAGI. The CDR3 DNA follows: TGTGCCAGCAGTAGACAAGGGGTAGGGAATGGCTACACCTTC. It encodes CASSRQGVGNGYTF.

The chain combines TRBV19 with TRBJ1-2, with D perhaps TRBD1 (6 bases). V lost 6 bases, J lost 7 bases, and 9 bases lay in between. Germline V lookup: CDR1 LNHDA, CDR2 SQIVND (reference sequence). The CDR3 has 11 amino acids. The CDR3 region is CASSLGAGYTF. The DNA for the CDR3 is TGTGCCAGTAGCTTGGGGGCTGGCTACACCTTC. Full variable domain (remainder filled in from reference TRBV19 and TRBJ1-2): DGGITQSPKYLFRKEGQNVTLSCEQNLNHDAMYWYRQDPGQGLRLIYYSQIVNDFQKGDIAEGYSVSREKKESFPLTVTSAQKNPTAFYLCASSLGAGYTFGSGTRLTVV.

The CDR3 sequence is CASSSHSSFDTQYF. CDR3 DNA sequence: TGTGCCAGCAGTTCCCATAGTAGTTTCGATACGCAGTATTTT. This rearrangement joins TRBV27 to TRBJ2-3; D is unresolved. Trimming removed 4 bases from V and 6 bases from J, with 14 bases in between. CDR1 is MNHEY, CDR2 SMNVEV, per germline (reference sequence). The CDR3 is 14 residues long.

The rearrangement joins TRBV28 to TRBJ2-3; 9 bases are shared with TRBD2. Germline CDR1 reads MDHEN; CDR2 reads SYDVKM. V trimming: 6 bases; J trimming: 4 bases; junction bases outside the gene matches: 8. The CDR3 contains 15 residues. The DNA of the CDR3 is TGTGCCAGCAGCCGCACAGGCGGGGGGGCAGATACGCAGTATTTT. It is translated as CASSRTGGGADTQYF.

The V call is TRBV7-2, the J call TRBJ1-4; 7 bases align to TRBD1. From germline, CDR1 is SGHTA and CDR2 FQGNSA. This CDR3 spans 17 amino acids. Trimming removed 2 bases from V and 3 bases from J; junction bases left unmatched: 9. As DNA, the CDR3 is TGTGCCAGCAGCTTATGGTTCCTGACAGGGCCTAATGAAAAACTGTTTTTT. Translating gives CASSLWFLTGPNEKLFF.

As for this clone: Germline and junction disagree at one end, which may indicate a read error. Here the CDR3 reads CASSNDRGGEQFF. The CDR3 DNA follows: TGTGCTAGCAGTAATGACAGGGGCGGCGAGCAGTTCTTC. This chain connects TRBV7-7 to TRBJ2-1; 8 bases are a match to TRBD1. The germline V gene has CDR1 SSHAT and CDR2 FNYEAQ (reference sequence). The CDR3 has 13 residues.

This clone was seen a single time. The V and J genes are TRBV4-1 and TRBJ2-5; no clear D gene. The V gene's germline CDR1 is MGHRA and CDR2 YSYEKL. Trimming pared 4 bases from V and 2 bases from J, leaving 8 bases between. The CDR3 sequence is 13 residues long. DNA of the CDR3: TGCGCCAGCAGCCGCCAAGAGCAAGAGACCCAGTACTTC. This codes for CASSRQEQETQYF.

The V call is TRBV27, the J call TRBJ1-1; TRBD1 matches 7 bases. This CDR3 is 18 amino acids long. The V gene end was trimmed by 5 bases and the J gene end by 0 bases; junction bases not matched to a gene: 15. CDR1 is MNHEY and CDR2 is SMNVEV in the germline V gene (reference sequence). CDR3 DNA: TGTGCCAGCAGTCTCGAAGCCCCCGGAGGGGGCGTGAACACTGAAGCTTTCTTT. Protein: CASSLEAPGGGVNTEAFF.

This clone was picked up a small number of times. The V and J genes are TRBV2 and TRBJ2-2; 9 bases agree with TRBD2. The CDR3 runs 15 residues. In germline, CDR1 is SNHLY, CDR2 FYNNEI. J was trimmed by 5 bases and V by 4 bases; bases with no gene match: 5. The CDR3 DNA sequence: TGTGCCAGCAGTGTTCTAGCGGGGCGGACCGGGGAGCTGTTTTTT. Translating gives CASSVLAGRTGELFF.

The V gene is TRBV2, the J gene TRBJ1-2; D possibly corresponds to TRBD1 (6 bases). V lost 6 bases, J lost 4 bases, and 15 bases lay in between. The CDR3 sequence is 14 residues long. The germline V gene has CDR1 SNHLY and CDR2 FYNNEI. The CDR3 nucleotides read TGTGCCAGCAGCCTCCCCAGGGGCGCCTATGGCTACACCTTC. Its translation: CASSLPRGAYGYTF.

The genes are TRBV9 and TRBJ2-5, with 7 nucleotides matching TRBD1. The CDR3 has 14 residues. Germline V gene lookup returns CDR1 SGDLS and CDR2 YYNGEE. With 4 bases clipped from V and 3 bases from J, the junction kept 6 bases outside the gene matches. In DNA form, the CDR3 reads TGTGCCAGCAGCCACAGGGGACGTGAAGAGACCCAGTACTTC. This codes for CASSHRGREETQYF.

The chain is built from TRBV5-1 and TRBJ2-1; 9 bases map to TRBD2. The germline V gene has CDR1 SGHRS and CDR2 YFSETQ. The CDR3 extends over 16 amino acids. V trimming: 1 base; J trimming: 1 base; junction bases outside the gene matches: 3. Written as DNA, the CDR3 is TGCGCCAGCAGCTTGAATAGCGGGAGTTCCTACAATGAGCAGTTCTTC. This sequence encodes CASSLNSGSSYNEQFF.

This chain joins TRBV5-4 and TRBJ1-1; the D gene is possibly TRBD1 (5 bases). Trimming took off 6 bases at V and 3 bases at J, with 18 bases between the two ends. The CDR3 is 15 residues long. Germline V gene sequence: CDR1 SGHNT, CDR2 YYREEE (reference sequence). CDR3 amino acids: CASNRGGPQYTEAFF. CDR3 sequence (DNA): TGTGCCAGCAACCGGGGGGGACCTCAGTACACTGAAGCTTTCTTT.

The CDR3 reads CASSPWDRGLVGELFF. The CDR3 coding sequence is TGCGCCAGCAGCCCCTGGGACAGGGGGCTGGTCGGGGAGCTGTTTTTT. The V gene is TRBV5-1, the J gene TRBJ2-2, with 12 bases fitting TRBD1. This CDR3 spans 16 amino acids. V lost 4 bases to trimming and J lost 7 bases; unmatched junction nucleotides: 8. Germline CDR1 reads SGHRS; CDR2 reads YFSETQ.

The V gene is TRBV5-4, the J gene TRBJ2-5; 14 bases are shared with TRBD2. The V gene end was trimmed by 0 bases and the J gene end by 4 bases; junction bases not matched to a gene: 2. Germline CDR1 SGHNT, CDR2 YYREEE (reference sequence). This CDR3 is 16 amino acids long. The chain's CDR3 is CASSLGTSGGTETQYF. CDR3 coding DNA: TGTGCCAGCAGCTTGGGGACTAGCGGGGGGACAGAGACCCAGTACTTC.

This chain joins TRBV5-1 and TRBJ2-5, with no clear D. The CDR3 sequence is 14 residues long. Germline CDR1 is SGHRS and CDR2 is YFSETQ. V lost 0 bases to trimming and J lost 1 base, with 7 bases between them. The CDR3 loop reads CASSLGAIQETQYF. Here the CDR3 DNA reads TGCGCCAGCAGCTTGGGAGCTATCCAAGAGACCCAGTACTTC.

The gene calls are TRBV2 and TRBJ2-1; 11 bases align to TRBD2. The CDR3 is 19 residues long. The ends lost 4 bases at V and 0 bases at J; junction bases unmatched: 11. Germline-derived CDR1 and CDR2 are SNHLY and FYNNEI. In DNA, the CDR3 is TGTGCCAGCAGTGGGGTCCTAGCGGGGGGCGTTAGCTCCTACAATGAGCAGTTCTTC. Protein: CASSGVLAGGVSSYNEQFF.

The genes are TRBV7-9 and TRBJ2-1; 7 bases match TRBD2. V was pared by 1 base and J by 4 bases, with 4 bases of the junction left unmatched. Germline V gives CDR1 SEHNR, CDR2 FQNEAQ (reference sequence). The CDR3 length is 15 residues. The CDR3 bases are TGTGCCAGCAGCTTAGGTTCTAGCGGTTACAATGAGCAGTTCTTC. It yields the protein CASSLGSSGYNEQFF. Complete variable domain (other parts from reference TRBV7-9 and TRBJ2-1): DTGVSQNPRHKITKRGQNVTFRCDPISEHNRLYWYRQTLGQGPEFLTYFQNEAQLEKSRLLSDRFSAERPKGSFSTLEIQRTEQGDSAMYLCASSLGSSGYNEQFFGPGTRLTVL.

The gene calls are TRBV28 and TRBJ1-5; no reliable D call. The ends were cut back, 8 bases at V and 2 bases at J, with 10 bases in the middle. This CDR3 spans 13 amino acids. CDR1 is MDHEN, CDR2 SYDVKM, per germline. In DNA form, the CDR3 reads TGTGCCAGCGGTGGGCCACGCAATCAGCCCCAGCATTTT. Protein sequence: CASGGPRNQPQHF.